Listed below are T cell receptor beta chains from one sample, sequenced in a study of T-cell reconstitution after alpha-beta-depleted transplantation in children. TCRdb recomputed calls from the PCR reads with MiXCR, one row per CDR3 protein. The sample yields more than 450,000 distinct CDR3 sequences, around 16% seen once. The sequences come from PBMCs from the stem cell graft donor, collected from the stem cell graft. These TCRs come from a human donor who donated a stem cell graft to a child with acute lymphoblastic leukemia. CDR3s include the opening cysteine and the closing phenylalanine or tryptophan. The order of the fields is D gene, V gene, J gene, clone size, CDR3 protein, CDR3 DNA. A D gene is named only where the DNA matches it firmly. Where a row states a size, it is once, few, many or the class of an expanded clone; other rows omit it.

d_call: -
v_call: TRBV12-3/TRBV12-4
j_call: TRBJ2-3
clone_size: few
cdr3_aa: CASSTITQYF
cdr3_nt: TGTGCCAGCAGTACAATCACGCAGTATTTT

d_call: TRBD1
v_call: TRBV3-1
j_call: TRBJ2-7
clone_size: -
cdr3_aa: CASSHSGTEGYEQYF
cdr3_nt: TGTGCCAGCAGCCATTCGGGGACAGAGGGCTACGAGCAGTACTTC

d_call: -
v_call: TRBV9
j_call: TRBJ2-7
clone_size: few
cdr3_aa: CASSPKDRFYEQYF
cdr3_nt: TGTGCCAGCAGCCCTAAAGACAGGTTCTACGAGCAGTACTTC

d_call: TRBD2
v_call: TRBV12-3/TRBV12-4
j_call: TRBJ2-7
clone_size: -
cdr3_aa: CASSLLGAGAPYEQYF
cdr3_nt: TGTGCCAGCAGTTTATTAGGGGCGGGAGCACCCTACGAGCAGTACTTC

d_call: -
v_call: TRBV3-1
j_call: TRBJ2-5
clone_size: -
cdr3_aa: CASRGNSETQYF
cdr3_nt: TGTGCCAGCAGGGGGAATTCGGAGACCCAGTACTTC

d_call: TRBD2
v_call: TRBV2
j_call: TRBJ2-1
clone_size: few
cdr3_aa: CASGLDSYNEQFF
cdr3_nt: TGTGCCAGCGGACTAGATTCCTACAATGAGCAGTTCTTC

d_call: -
v_call: TRBV3-1
j_call: TRBJ2-4
clone_size: -
cdr3_aa: CASSQGSQYSIQYF
cdr3_nt: TGTGCCAGCAGCCAAGGGAGCCAGTATTCCATTCAGTACTTC

d_call: -
v_call: TRBV12-3/TRBV12-4
j_call: TRBJ1-5
clone_size: few
cdr3_aa: CASSRQSYQPQHF
cdr3_nt: TGTGCCAGCAGTCGACAGTCTTATCAGCCCCAGCATTTT

d_call: TRBD1
v_call: TRBV27
j_call: TRBJ2-7
clone_size: few
cdr3_aa: CASSFQGQGGYEQYF
cdr3_nt: TGTGCCAGCAGTTTCCAGGGACAGGGGGGCTACGAGCAGTACTTC

d_call: -
v_call: TRBV12-3/TRBV12-4
j_call: TRBJ2-5
clone_size: few
cdr3_aa: CASSIRARETQYF
cdr3_nt: TGTGCCAGCAGTATTAGGGCCAGAGAGACCCAGTACTTC

d_call: -
v_call: TRBV19
j_call: TRBJ2-5
clone_size: few
cdr3_aa: CASQGLNQETQYF
cdr3_nt: TGTGCCAGCCAGGGACTGAACCAAGAGACCCAGTACTTC

d_call: -
v_call: TRBV5-1
j_call: TRBJ2-7
clone_size: -
cdr3_aa: CASSSEVAQTYEQYF
cdr3_nt: TGCGCCAGCAGCTCCGAGGTAGCCCAGACCTACGAGCAGTACTTC

d_call: -
v_call: TRBV19
j_call: TRBJ2-2
clone_size: -
cdr3_aa: CASNTDSGELFF
cdr3_nt: TGTGCCAGTAATACTGACAGCGGGGAGCTGTTTTTT

d_call: TRBD2
v_call: TRBV10-3
j_call: TRBJ2-5
clone_size: -
cdr3_aa: CAIWAGVGQETQYF
cdr3_nt: TGTGCCATCTGGGCGGGAGTTGGCCAAGAGACCCAGTACTTC

d_call: -
v_call: TRBV3-1
j_call: TRBJ2-2
clone_size: -
cdr3_aa: CASSQEAVRNTGELFF
cdr3_nt: TGTGCCAGCAGCCAAGAGGCAGTAAGAAACACCGGGGAGCTGTTTTTT

d_call: TRBD2
v_call: TRBV18
j_call: TRBJ2-2
clone_size: -
cdr3_aa: CASSPMGLAGTTGELFF
cdr3_nt: TGTGCCAGCTCACCGATGGGACTAGCGGGAACCACCGGGGAGCTGTTTTTT

d_call: -
v_call: TRBV10-1
j_call: TRBJ2-2
clone_size: -
cdr3_aa: CASSEKGANTGELFF
cdr3_nt: TGCGCCAGCAGTGAGAAGGGGGCGAACACCGGGGAGCTGTTTTTT

d_call: TRBD1
v_call: TRBV5-5
j_call: TRBJ2-1
clone_size: few
cdr3_aa: CASTPTGAYQATYNEQFF
cdr3_nt: TGTGCCAGCACCCCAACAGGGGCCTACCAGGCTACCTACAATGAGCAGTTCTTC

d_call: TRBD1
v_call: TRBV12-3/TRBV12-4
j_call: TRBJ1-1
clone_size: -
cdr3_aa: CASGQGGAFF
cdr3_nt: TGTGCCAGCGGACAGGGGGGCGCTTTCTTT